These 5 T cell receptor beta chains share one sample of origin, sequenced in a study of cytomegalovirus exposure and HLA in healthy donors. PCR primers comprised 60 Vbeta and 13 Jbeta primers. The assay was immunoSEQ multiplex PCR, and TCRdb's table has in-frame clones only and misses some. The sample gives 200,000 to 250,000 clones, 65% to 80% of which show up once; around a sixth is in the top ten. The sequenced material came from PBMCs. Receptors originate from a man aged 35 to 55 in good health and CMV-seronegative.

Only a few counts were recorded for this clone. The chain employs TRBV7-2 and TRBJ1-6, with TRBD1 matching 7 bases. Germline lookup yields CDR1 SGHTA and CDR2 FQGNSA. Losses at the gene ends were 0 bases for V and 7 bases for J; bases not matched to a gene: 3. The CDR3 has 15 residues. The CDR3 loop is CASSLAGTENSPLHF. The CDR3 DNA is TGTGCCAGCAGCTTAGCTGGGACAGAGAATTCACCCCTCCACTTT.

The J gene is TRBJ2-5, the V gene TRBV9; TRBD2 agrees at 8 bases. The CDR3 runs to 15 residues. After removal of 7 bases from V and 5 bases from J, the junction contained 13 bases not matched to a gene. CDR1 and CDR2 from the germline V gene are SGDLS and YYNGEE. The CDR3 DNA is TGTGCCAGCGGAGGGGGTAGCGGGGTTACGGAGACCCAGTACTTC. This sequence encodes CASGGGSGVTETQYF.

The chain carries TRBV5-1 and TRBJ2-1; 8 bases map to TRBD2. The CDR3 is 19 residues long. CDR1 is SGHRS and CDR2 is YFSETQ in the germline V gene. The V and J ends lost 2 bases and 7 bases, in that order; junction bases with no gene match: 20. CDR3 protein: CASSFTRRGAPGLGNEQFF. The CDR3 DNA reads as TGCGCCAGCAGCTTCACGCGGCGGGGGGCTCCAGGATTAGGAAATGAGCAGTTCTTC.

V and J are TRBV29-1 and TRBJ1-2, with D perhaps TRBD1 (6 bases). Germline V gene data show CDR1 as SQVTM and CDR2 as ANQGSEA. The CDR3 is 14 residues long. V lost 6 bases and J 1 base, leaving 15 bases between the germline ends. Here the CDR3 DNA reads TGCAGCGTCGATACCACAGGGTTTAACTATGGCTACACCTTC. Amino acids: CSVDTTGFNYGYTF.

The chain is built from TRBV5-1 and TRBJ2-7; a weak D match, TRBD1 (6 bases). V lost 4 bases to trimming and J lost 6 bases, with 23 bases between them. CDR3 length: 16 residues. Germline V lookup: CDR1 SGHRS, CDR2 YFSETQ. The CDR3 protein is CASSPMEHGRGTEQYF. CDR3 in DNA: TGCGCCAGCAGCCCAATGGAGCATGGCAGGGGCACCGAGCAGTACTTC.